The present TCR beta chain was sequenced within a study of OX40 agonist ivuxolimab in advanced cancers. Across the whole study: A mean age of roughly 60 years, range 23 to 79, was recorded, and roughly 80% were male. Three patients, one with hepatocellular carcinoma and two with cutaneous melanoma, responded partially.

Sequenced by immunoSEQ multiplex PCR; TCRdb stores in-frame clones only, minus some. The sample gives roughly 32,000 clones, about 80% of which show up once; under 30% is in the top ten. Study-level points and caveats: CD4+ and CD8+ T cells in blood underwent clonal expansion by week 6 at 0.1 to 3.0 mg/kg. Among the nonresponders, some also had low normalized T-cell clonal expansion.

A remark on this clone: What it recognizes is unknown.

The germline CDR1 and CDR2 sequences are SGHAT and FQNNGV. V was trimmed by 5 bases and J by 1 base, leaving 15 bases between them. There are 15 residues in the CDR3. The sequenced sample was CD4+ or CD8+ T cells sorted from blood, obtained in a trial of the OX40 agonist ivuxolimab. This TCR came from an adult with an advanced solid tumor such as melanoma, head and neck, liver or kidney cancer. The rearrangement links TRBV11-2 to TRBJ2-7; D gene uncertain. The DNA for the CDR3 is TGTGCCAGCAGCAACTATCCTGACGGATCCTACGAGCAGTACTTC. As protein: CASSNYPDGSYEQYF. The full variable domain, completed using reference TRBV11-2 and TRBJ2-7, is EAGVAQSPRYKIIEKRQSVAFWCNPISGHATLYWYQQILGQGPKLLIQFQNNGVVDDSQLPKDRFSAERLKGVDSTLKIQPAKLEDSAVYLCASSNYPDGSYEQYFGPGTRLTVT.